This is a list of T cell receptor beta chains from one sample in a study of shared clonotypes between healthy human individuals. Here immunoSEQ multiplex PCR was the method, and the copy in TCRdb shows in-frame clones only, minus some. The sample has roughly 480,000 clones; around 79% are singletons. Source material: PBMCs. Receptor source: a woman in her thirties or forties in good health. Some clones in this sample may be carry-over from other donors' samples. Each CDR3 is given with its conserved first and last residue. A D gene is named only where the DNA matches it firmly. Size values are once, few and many counts, or a class for expanded clones, and some rows have none.

size: NA
D: TRBD2
J: TRBJ2-7
V: TRBV27
DNA: TGTGCCAGCAGTTTAGCGGGAGGTTCGCCGTACGAGCAGTACTTC
CDR3: CASSLAGGSPYEQYF

size: NA
D: NA
J: TRBJ2-7
V: TRBV9
DNA: TGTGCCAGCAGCGCCCAGGGGGAGCAGTACTTC
CDR3: CASSAQGEQYF

size: NA
D: NA
J: TRBJ2-7
V: TRBV4-1
DNA: TGCGCCAGCAGCCAGTCCTACTACTACGAGCAGTACTTC
CDR3: CASSQSYYYEQYF

size: NA
D: NA
J: TRBJ2-5
V: TRBV19
DNA: TGTGCCAGTAGTAAGAAGGCGAAAGAGACCCAGTACTTC
CDR3: CASSKKAKETQYF

size: NA
D: TRBD1
J: TRBJ2-6
V: TRBV19
DNA: TGTGCCAGTACCCTAGGGACAGGGATTGGGGCCGACGTCCTGACTTTC
CDR3: CASTLGTGIGADVLTF

size: few
D: TRBD1
J: TRBJ1-1
V: TRBV19
DNA: TGTGCCAGTAGTACAAACCCGACAGGGCTGATGGCTTTCTTT
CDR3: CASSTNPTGLMAFF

size: few
D: NA
J: TRBJ2-1
V: TRBV7-2
DNA: TGTGCCAGCAGCCACCTTGGGACCCTCAATGAGCAGTTCTTC
CDR3: CASSHLGTLNEQFF

size: NA
D: NA
J: TRBJ1-4
V: TRBV7-2
DNA: TGTGCCAGCAGCTCCGTCCGGGGGACTAATGAAAAACTGTTTTTT
CDR3: CASSSVRGTNEKLFF

size: NA
D: TRBD1
J: TRBJ1-6
V: TRBV28
DNA: TGTGCCAGCAGTCCCGGGGACAGGGATAATTCACCCCTCCACTTT
CDR3: CASSPGDRDNSPLHF

size: NA
D: NA
J: TRBJ2-5
V: TRBV5-5
DNA: TGTGCCAGCAGATCCAGGTGGGGTGAGACCCAGTACTTC
CDR3: CASRSRWGETQYF

size: NA
D: NA
J: TRBJ1-2
V: TRBV19
DNA: TGTGCCAGTAGTATAGGTTGGGTCGGCGAGGGCTGGAACTATGGCTACACCTTC
CDR3: CASSIGWVGEGWNYGYTF

size: few
D: NA
J: TRBJ2-1
V: TRBV7-6
DNA: TGTGCCAGCAGCACCTCTAGAAATGGGCAGTTCTTC
CDR3: CASSTSRNGQFF

size: once
D: NA
J: TRBJ2-7
V: TRBV4-3
DNA: TGCGCCAGCAGCCAGGGCACCGGGACCGGTTACGAGCAGTACTTC
CDR3: CASSQGTGTGYEQYF

size: NA
D: NA
J: TRBJ2-1
V: TRBV19
DNA: TGTGCCAGTAGTATGATGGCGGGACTGAGTGAGCAGTTCTTC
CDR3: CASSMMAGLSEQFF

size: NA
D: NA
J: TRBJ2-3
V: TRBV7-2
DNA: TGTGCCAGCAGCGGTAGCGTCGCCCGCACAGATACGCAGTATTTT
CDR3: CASSGSVARTDTQYF

size: once
D: NA
J: TRBJ2-7
V: TRBV11-3
DNA: TGTGCCAGCAGCTTCGGACCAGGCGAGCAGTACTTC
CDR3: CASSFGPGEQYF

size: NA
D: NA
J: TRBJ2-7
V: TRBV25-1
DNA: TGTGCCAGTAGAAAAGGGAAAAGTTACGAGCAGTACTTC
CDR3: CASRKGKSYEQYF